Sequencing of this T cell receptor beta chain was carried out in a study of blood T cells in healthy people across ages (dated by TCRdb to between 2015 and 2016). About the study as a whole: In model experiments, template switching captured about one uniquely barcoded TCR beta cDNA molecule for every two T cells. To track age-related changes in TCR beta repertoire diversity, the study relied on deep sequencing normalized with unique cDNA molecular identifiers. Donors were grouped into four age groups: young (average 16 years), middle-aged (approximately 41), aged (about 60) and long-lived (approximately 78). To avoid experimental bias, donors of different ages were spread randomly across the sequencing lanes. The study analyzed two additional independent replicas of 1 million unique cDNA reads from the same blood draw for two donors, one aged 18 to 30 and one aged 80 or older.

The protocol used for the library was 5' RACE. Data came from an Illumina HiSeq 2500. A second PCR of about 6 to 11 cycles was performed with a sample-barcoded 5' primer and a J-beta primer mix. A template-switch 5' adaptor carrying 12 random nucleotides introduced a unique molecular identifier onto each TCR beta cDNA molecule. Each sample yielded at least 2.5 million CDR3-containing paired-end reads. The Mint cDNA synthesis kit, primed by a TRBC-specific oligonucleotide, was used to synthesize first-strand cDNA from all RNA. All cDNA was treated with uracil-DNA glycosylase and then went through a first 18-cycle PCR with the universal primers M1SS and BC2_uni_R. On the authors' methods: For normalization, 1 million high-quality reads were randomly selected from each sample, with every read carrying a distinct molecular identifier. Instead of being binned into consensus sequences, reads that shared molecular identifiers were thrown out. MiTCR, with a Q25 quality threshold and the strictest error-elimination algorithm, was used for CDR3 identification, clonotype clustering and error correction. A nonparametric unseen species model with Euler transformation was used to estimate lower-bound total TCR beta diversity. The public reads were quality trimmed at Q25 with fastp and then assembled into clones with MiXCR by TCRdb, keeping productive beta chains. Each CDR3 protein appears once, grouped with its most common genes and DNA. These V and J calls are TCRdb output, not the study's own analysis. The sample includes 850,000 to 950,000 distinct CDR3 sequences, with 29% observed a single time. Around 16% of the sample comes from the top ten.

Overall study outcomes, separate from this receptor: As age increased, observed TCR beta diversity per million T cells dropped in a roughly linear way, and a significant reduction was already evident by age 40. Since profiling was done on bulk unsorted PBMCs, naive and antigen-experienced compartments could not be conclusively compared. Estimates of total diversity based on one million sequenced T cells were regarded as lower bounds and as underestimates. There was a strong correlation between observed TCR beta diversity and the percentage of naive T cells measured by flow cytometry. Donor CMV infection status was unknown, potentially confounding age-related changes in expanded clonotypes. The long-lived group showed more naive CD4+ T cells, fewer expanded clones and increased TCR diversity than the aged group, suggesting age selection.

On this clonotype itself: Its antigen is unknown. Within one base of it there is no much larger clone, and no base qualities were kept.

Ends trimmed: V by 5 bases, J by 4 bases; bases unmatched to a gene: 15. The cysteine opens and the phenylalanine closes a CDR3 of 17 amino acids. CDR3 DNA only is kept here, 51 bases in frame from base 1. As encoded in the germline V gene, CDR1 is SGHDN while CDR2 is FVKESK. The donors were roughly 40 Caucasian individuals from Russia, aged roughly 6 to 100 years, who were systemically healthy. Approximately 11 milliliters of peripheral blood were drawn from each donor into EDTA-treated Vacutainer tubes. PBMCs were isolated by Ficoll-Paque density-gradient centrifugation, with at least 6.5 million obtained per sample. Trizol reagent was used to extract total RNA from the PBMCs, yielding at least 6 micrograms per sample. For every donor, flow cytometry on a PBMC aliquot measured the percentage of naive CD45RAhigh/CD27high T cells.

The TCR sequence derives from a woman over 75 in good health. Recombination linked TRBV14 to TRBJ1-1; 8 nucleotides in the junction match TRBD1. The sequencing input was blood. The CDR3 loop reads CASSSRDRTISATEAFF. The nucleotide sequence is TGTGCCAGCAGCAGCCGGGACAGGACTATCTCTGCCACTGAAGCTTTCTTT.